This T cell receptor beta chain was identified during a study of neurological immune-mediated disorders (dated by TCRdb to between 2019 and 2020). Study-level background: The study compared peripheral blood TCR-beta repertoires of HTLV-I-associated myelopathy (HAM/TSP) patients, multiple sclerosis patients and healthy controls using UMI-based sequencing. Longitudinal samples, technical triplicates and paired sorted CD4+ and CD8+ T-cell subsets, alongside PBMC samples, were included among the roughly 98 TCR-beta libraries. Of the approximately 68 subjects in the cohort, about 15 were HAM/TSP patients, around 34 were multiple sclerosis patients, and 20 were healthy controls. Longitudinal HAM/TSP and healthy donors were sampled at 3 time-points each (about 3-40 month intervals).

The study at large found these results: Expanded clones from different subjects shared no identical CDR3 amino acid sequences, which suggests that TCR-beta repertoires were private in all groups. TCR clonal expansion was greatest in HAM/TSP patients and smallest in MS patients, who ranked below even healthy controls.

This clonotype came up many times. Its antigen specificity is not known. No clone much larger than this one lies a single base away; base qualities are absent. This sample's time point label indicates: longitudinal time-point 3. Healthy controls were blood bank volunteers in Maryland, USA. For unsorted PBMC libraries, 2 million PBMCs were used after storage in RNAlater at -80 degrees C until RNA extraction. Peripheral blood underwent Ficoll-Hypaque density gradient centrifugation to isolate PBMCs, which were then cryopreserved in liquid nitrogen. To synthesize cDNA, template-switch 5'RACE was performed with a primer carrying a 10-nucleotide random unique molecular identifier so that each TCR transcript was tagged. Over 160 million TCR-beta sequences, covering 15-18 subjects, were produced in each sequencing run. The RNeasy kit was used to extract total RNA. TCR-beta VDJ regions were amplified with primers for the TCR constant region and the 5'RACE anchor, using the KAPA Real-time Library Amplification kit. Sample indexes and Illumina adaptors were added in a first PCR, after which library yield was increased in a second PCR. After Ampure bead purification, the roughly 650 bp TCR product was size-selected on a 2% E-gel SizeSelection system. Before pooling, library quality was assessed on a Bioanalyzer, concentration was determined with Qubit, and library quantification was performed with the Kapa Library Quantification kit. An Illumina HiSeq 2500 sequenced the libraries paired-end 2 x 150 bp. To increase sequence diversity, roughly 24-31% phiX was spiked into each library pool. In the original analysis: The quality-filtered reads were processed with the UMI-based MiGEC pipeline, whose error correction step removed more than 80% of the raw TCR sequences. IMGT germline references were used for alignment of VDJ genes, and clonotypes were defined by a unique CDR3 amino acid sequence together with V-J genes. Clonal expansion, Shannon diversity and CDR3 relatedness were evaluated with VDJtools (CalcPairwiseDistances, ClusterSamples), while phylogenetic trees were built in CLCbio workbench. Expanded clones were defined as having at least 8 unique UMIs, based on coefficient-of-variation modelling across technical triplicates. TCRdb redid the processing of the public reads, applying fastp at Q25 and MiXCR, and retained in-frame beta chains. Each entry merges the rows of one CDR3 protein and shows their most common DNA and genes. The V and J calls reflect TCRdb's pipeline rather than the authors' work. For this sample there are about 53,000 distinct CDR3 sequences; 7.5% to 9.5% appear just once. The ten largest clones add up to about 2% of the sample.

The V and J ends are trimmed by 5 bases and 2 bases, leaving 10 bases between them. The CDR1 and CDR2 encoded by the germline V gene (reference sequence) are DFQATT and SNEGSKA. The cysteine opens and the phenylalanine closes a CDR3 of 13 amino acids. The CDR3 DNA has 39 bases and is translated from base 1. Sequencing used PBMCs. The sequence was collected from a woman in her forties in good health. Rearrangement joined TRBV20-1 to TRBJ1-3; TRBD1 is perhaps the D gene, given 6 matching bases. In nucleotides, the sequence is TGCAGTGCTCACAGGGTTGCTGGAAACACCATATATTTT. This translates into CSAHRVAGNTIYF.